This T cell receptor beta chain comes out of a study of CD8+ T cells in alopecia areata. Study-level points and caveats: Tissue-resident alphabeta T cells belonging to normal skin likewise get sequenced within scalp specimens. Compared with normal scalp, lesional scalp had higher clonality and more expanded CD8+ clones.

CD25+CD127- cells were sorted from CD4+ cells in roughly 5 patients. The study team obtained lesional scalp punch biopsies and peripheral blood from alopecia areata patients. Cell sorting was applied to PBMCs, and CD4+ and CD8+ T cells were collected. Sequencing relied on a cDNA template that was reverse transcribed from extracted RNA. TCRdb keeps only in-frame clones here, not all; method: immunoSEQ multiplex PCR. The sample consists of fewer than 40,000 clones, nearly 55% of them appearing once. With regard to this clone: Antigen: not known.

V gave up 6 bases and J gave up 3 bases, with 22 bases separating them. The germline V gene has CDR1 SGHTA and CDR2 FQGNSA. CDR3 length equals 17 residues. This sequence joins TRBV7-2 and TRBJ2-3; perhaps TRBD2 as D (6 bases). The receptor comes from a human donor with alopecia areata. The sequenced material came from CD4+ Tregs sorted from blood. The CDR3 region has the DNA TGTGCCAGCAGGGCCTTCAGAGCGGGTGAGGGTACAGATACGCAGTATTTT. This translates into CASRAFRAGEGTDTQYF. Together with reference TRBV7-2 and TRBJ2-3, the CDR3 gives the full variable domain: GAGVSQSPSNKVTEKGKDVELRCDPISGHTALYWYRQSLGQGLEFLIYFQGNSAPDKSGLPSDRFSAERTGGSVSTLTIQRTQQEDSAVYLCASRAFRAGEGTDTQYFGPGTRLTVL.